This note documents a single TCR beta chain sequence. Antigen: not known. The data originate from a study of beta chain features in type 1 diabetes. Study context: Healthy donors and patients showed comparable age, gender and cell yields. The study's findings and limits: Shorter TCRB CDR3s, moderately but significantly so, were found in Type 1 diabetes patients in all four CD4+ subsets. HLA effects on TCRB rearrangement stayed unresolved here.

The entirety of the isolated RNA underwent reverse transcription, so expressed TCRB transcripts were sequenced. Libraries were prepared by immunoSEQ multiplex PCR; TCRdb keeps only in-frame clonotypes and omits some of them. The table has almost 350,000 clones, roughly 8.8% seen once; the top ten hold roughly 0.99%. The CDR3 totals 12 residues. V lost 2 bases, J lost 2 bases, and 4 bases lay in between. The germline V gene has CDR1 SGHRS and CDR2 YFSETQ. It was one heparinised blood draw, averaging about 116 mL, that each donor gave. Source material: central memory CD4+ T cells from blood. This chain links TRBV5-1 with TRBJ2-5, with D uncertain. This TCR was sampled from a man aged 30 to 39 with type 1 diabetes. CDR3 nucleotides: TGCGCCAGCAGCTTAGCACAAGAGACCCAGTACTTC. This encodes CASSLAQETQYF.